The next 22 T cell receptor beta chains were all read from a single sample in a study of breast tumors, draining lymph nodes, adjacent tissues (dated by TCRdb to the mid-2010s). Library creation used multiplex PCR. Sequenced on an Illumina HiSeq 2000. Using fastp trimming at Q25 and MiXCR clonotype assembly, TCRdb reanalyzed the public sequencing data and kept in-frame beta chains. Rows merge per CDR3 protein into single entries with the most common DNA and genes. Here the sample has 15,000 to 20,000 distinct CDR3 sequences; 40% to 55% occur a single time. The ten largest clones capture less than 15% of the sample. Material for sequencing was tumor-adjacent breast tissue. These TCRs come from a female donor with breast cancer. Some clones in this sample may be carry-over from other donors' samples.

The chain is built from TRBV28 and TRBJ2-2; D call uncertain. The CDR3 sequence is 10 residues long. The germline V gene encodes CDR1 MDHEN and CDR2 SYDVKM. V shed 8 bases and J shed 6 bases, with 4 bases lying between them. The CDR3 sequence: CASGPGELFF. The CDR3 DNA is TGTGCCAGCGGCCCCGGGGAGCTGTTTTTT. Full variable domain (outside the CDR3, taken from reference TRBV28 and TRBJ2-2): DVKVTQSSRYLVKRTGEKVFLECVQDMDHENMFWYRQDPGLGLRLIYFSYDVKMKEKGDIPEGYSVSREKKERFSLILESASTNQTSMYLCASGPGELFFGEGSRLTVL.

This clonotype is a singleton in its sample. This CDR3 reads CSVEERGATYEQYF. Here the CDR3 DNA reads TGCAGCGTTGAAGAGCGGGGGGCGACCTACGAGCAGTACTTC. The chain combines TRBV29-1 with TRBJ2-7; 8 nucleotides align to TRBD2. Germline CDR1 is SQVTM and CDR2 is ANQGSEA. J lost 2 bases, V lost 0 bases, and 3 bases had no gene match. CDR3 length: 14 amino acids.

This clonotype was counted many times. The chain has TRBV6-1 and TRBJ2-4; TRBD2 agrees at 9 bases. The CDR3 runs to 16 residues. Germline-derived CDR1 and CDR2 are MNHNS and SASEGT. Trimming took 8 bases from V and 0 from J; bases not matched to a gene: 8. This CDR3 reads CASRTSGQLAKNIQYF. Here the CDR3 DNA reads TGTGCCAGCCGAACTAGCGGGCAACTAGCCAAAAACATTCAGTACTTC.

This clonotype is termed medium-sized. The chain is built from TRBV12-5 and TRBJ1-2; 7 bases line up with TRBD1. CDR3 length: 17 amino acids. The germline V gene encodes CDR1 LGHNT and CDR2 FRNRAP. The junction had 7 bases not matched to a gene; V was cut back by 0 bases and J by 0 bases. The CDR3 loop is CASGLVQGQLANYGYTF. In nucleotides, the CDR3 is TGTGCTAGTGGTTTGGTCCAGGGACAGTTAGCTAACTATGGCTACACCTTC.

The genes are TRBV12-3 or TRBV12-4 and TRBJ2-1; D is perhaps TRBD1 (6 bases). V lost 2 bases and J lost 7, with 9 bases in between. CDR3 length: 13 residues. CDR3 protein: CASSLWGPNEQFF. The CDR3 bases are TGTGCCAGCAGTTTATGGGGGCCGAATGAGCAGTTCTTC.

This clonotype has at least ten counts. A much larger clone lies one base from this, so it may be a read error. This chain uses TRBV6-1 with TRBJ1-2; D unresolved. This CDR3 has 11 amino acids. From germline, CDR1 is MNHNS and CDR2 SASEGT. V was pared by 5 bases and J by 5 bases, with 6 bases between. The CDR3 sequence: CASSHGYGYTF. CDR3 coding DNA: TGTGCCAGCAGTCACGGGTATGGCTACACCTTC.

CDR3 in amino acids: CASSPNPNAGNTIYF. The CDR3 nucleotides read TGTGCCAGCAGCCCAAACCCAAATGCTGGAAACACCATATATTTT. The rearrangement joins TRBV7-8 to TRBJ1-3; D remains ambiguous. The V end lost 5 bases, the J end lost 2 bases, and 13 bases lay between the germline ends. There are 15 residues in the CDR3. Germline V gene lookup returns CDR1 SGHVS and CDR2 FQNEAQ. The full variable domain, in which reference TRBV7-8 and TRBJ1-3 provide the parts outside the CDR3, is GAGVSQSPRYKVAKRGQDVALRCDPISGHVSLFWYQQALGQGPEFLTYFQNEAQLDKSGLPSDRFFAERPEGSVSTLKIQRTQQEDSAVYLCASSPNPNAGNTIYFGEGSWLTVV.

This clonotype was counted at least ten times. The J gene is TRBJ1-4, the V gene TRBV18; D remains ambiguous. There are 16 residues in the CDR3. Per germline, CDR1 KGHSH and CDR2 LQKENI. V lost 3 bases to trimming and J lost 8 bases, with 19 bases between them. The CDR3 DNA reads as TGTGCCAGCTCACCCTTTAGGCCAAAGACGGGGGAAAAACTGTTTTTT. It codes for CASSPFRPKTGEKLFF.

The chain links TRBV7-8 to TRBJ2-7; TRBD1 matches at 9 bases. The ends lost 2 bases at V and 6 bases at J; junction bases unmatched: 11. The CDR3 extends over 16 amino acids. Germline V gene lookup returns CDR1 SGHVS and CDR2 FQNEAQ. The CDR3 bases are TGTGCCAGCAGCTTATCGGACAGGGGCCAGATGGGCGAGCAGTACTTC. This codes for CASSLSDRGQMGEQYF.

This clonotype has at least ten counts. The CDR3 DNA is TGCAGTGCTGCTGGACTAGCCCCTTTGCATACGCAGTATTTT. Residues: CSAAGLAPLHTQYF. This chain links TRBV20-1 with TRBJ2-3; 8 positions match TRBD2. Germline trimming cut 5 bases from V and 7 bases from J; bases unmatched to any gene: 11. Per germline, CDR1 DFQATT and CDR2 SNEGSKA (reference sequence). This CDR3 is 14 amino acids long.

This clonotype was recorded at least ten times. This CDR3 reads CASSLQAGGAEQYF. The CDR3 nucleotides are TGTGCCAGCAGCCTTCAAGCGGGAGGGGCCGAGCAGTACTTC. This chain uses TRBV3-1 with TRBJ2-7; 10 positions match TRBD2. The CDR3 has 14 residues. The germline V gene has CDR1 LGHDT and CDR2 YNNKEL (reference sequence). Trimming at V came to 4 bases and at J to 6 bases, leaving 6 bases not matched to a gene.

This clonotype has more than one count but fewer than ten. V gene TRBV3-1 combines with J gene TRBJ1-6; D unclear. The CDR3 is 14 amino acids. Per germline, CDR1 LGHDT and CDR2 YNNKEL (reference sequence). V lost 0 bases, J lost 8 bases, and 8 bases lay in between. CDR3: CASSQDQRDSPLHF. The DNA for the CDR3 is TGTGCCAGCAGCCAAGATCAGAGGGATTCACCCCTCCACTTT. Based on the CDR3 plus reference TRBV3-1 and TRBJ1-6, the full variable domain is DTAVSQTPKYLVTQMGNDKSIKCEQNLGHDTMYWYKQDSKKFLKIMFSYNNKELIINETVPNRFSPKSPDKAHLNLHINSLELGDSAVYFCASSQDQRDSPLHFGNGTRLTVT.

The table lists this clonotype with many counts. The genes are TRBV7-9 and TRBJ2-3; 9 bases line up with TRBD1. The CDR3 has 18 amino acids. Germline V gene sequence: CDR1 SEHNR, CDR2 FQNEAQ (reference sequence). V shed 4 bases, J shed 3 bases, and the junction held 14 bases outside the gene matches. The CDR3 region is CASSSRDPDRGGTDTQYF. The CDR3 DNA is TGTGCCAGCAGCTCCCGCGATCCCGACAGGGGGGGGACAGATACGCAGTATTTT.

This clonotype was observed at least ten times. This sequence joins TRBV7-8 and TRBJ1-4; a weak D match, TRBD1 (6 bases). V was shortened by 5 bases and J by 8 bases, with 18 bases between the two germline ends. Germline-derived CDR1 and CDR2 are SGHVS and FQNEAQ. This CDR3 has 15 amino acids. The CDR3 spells CASSVSTGNREKLFF. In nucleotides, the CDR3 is TGTGCCAGCAGCGTATCAACAGGGAATCGGGAAAAACTGTTTTTT.

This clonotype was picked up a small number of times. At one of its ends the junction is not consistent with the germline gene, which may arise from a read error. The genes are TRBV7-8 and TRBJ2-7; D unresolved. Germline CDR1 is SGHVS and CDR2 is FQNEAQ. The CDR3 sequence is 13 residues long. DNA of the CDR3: TGTGCCAGCAGCTTATCGGGTTCCCACGAACAGTACTTC. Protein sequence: CASSLSGSHEQYF.

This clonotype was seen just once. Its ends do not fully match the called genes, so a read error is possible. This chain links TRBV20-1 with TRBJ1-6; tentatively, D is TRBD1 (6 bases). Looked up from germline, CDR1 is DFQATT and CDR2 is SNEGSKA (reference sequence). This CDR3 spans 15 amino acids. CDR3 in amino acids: CCAHPETGSDSPLHF. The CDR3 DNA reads TGCTGTGCCCATCCTGAAACAGGGTCGGATTCACCCCTCCACTTT.

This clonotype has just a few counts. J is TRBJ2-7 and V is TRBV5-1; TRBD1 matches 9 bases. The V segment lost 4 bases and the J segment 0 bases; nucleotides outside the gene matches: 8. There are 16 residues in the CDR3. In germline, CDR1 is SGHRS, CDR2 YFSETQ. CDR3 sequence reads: CASSPGGTGLSYEQYF. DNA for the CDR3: TGCGCCAGCAGCCCAGGCGGGACAGGGCTCTCCTACGAGCAGTACTTC.

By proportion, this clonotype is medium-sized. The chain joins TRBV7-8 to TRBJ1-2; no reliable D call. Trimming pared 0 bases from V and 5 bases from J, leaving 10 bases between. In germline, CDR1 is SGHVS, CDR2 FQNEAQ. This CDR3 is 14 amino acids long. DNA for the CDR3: TGTGCCAGCAGCTTAGCGATGGTGGGATATGGCTACACCTTC. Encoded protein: CASSLAMVGYGYTF. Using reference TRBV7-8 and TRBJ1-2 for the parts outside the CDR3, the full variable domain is GAGVSQSPRYKVAKRGQDVALRCDPISGHVSLFWYQQALGQGPEFLTYFQNEAQLDKSGLPSDRFFAERPEGSVSTLKIQRTQQEDSAVYLCASSLAMVGYGYTFGSGTRLTVV.

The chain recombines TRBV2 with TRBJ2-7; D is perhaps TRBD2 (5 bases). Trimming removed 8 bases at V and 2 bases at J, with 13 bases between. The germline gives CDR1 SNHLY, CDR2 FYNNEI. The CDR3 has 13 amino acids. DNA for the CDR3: TGTGCCAGCTTGGTAGCGTACACCTACGAGCAGTACTTC. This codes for CASLVAYTYEQYF.

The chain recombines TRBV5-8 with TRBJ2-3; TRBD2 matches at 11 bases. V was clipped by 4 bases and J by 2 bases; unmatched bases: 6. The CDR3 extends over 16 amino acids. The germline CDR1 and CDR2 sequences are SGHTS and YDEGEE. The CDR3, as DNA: TGTGCCAGCAGCCTCGGGACTAGCGGATTCACAGATACGCAGTATTTT. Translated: CASSLGTSGFTDTQYF.

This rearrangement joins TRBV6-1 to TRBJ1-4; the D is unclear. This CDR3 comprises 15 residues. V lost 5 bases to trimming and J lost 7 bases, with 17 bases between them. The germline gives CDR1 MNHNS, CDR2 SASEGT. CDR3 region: CASSLTPRESEKLFF. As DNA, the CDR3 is TGTGCCAGCAGTTTAACGCCCCGAGAGAGTGAAAAACTGTTTTTT.

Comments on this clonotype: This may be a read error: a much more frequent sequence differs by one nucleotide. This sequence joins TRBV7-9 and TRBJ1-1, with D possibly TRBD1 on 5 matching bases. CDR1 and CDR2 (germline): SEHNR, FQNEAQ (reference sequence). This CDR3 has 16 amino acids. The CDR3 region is CASRGEGIRKNTEPFF. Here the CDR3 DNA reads TGTGCCAGCAGGGGGGAGGGTATCAGGAAGAACACTGAACCTTTCTTT.